Below, 3 T cell receptor beta chains from the same sample are listed, as sequenced in a study of T-cell memory formation after mild COVID-19. TCRdb re-derived calls from the 5' RACE reads in MiXCR, one entry per CDR3 protein. This sample has some 40,000 distinct CDR3 sequences, with 5.5% to 7% found just once. Sequencing was carried out using PBMCs or a T cell subset sorted from them (not recorded which). The receptors were sampled from an adult who had mild COVID-19 (a few samples of this study predate the infection). Cell type and time point are not known.

This clonotype occurred a few times. V usage is TRBV5-1 and J usage is TRBJ2-2; TRBD2 matches 8 bases. The germline V gene has CDR1 SGHRS and CDR2 YFSETQ. Losses at the gene ends were 0 bases for V and 8 bases for J; bases not matched to a gene: 9. There are 16 residues in the CDR3. CDR3 DNA: TGCGCCAGCAGCTTGGCCGGTAGCGGGGTGCAAGGGGAGCTGTTTTTT. Protein product: CASSLAGSGVQGELFF.

The sample holds many counts of this clonotype. The chain recombines TRBV5-1 with TRBJ1-2, with D unresolved. The CDR3 loop spans 13 amino acids. The V end was cut by 4 bases, the J end by 2 bases, with 9 bases between. Germline V lookup: CDR1 SGHRS, CDR2 YFSETQ. The CDR3 nucleotides read TGCGCCAGCAGCCTCGGACGGAACTATGGCTACACCTTC. Protein product: CASSLGRNYGYTF.

This chain uses TRBV29-1 with TRBJ1-5, with 8 nucleotides matching TRBD1. The CDR3 length is 13 residues. J gave up 3 bases and V 6 bases, and 4 bases lay outside the gene matches. CDR1 and CDR2 (germline): SQVTM, ANQGSEA. CDR3 DNA sequence: TGCAGCGTGGCGGACAGGGTCAATCAGCCCCAGCATTTT. Translating gives CSVADRVNQPQHF.